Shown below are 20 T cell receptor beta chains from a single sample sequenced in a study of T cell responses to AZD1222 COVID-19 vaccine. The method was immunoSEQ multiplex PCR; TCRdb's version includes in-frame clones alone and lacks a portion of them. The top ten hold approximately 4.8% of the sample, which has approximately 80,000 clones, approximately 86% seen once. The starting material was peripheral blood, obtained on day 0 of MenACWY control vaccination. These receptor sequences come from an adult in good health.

The CDR3 here is CASSGPLNSPLHF. The CDR3, as DNA: TGTGCCAGCAGTGGTCCACTTAATTCACCCCTCCACTTT. The rearrangement joins TRBV25-1 to TRBJ1-6, with D uncertain. Per the germline V gene, CDR1 is MGHDK and CDR2 is SYGVNS. The ends were cut back, 4 bases at V and 6 bases at J, with 7 bases in the middle. The CDR3 contains 13 residues.

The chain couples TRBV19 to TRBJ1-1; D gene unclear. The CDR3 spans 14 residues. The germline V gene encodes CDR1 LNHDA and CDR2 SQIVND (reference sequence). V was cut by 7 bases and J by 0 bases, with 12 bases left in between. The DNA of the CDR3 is TGTGCCAGTAAGGCGGGTACAATGAACACTGAAGCTTTCTTT. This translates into CASKAGTMNTEAFF.

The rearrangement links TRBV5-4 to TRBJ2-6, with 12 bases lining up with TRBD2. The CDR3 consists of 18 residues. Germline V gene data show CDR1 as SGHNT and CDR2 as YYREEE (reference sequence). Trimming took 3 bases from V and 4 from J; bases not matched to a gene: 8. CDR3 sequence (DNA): TGTGCCAGCAGCTGGGACGGACTAGCGGGGACCGGGGCCAACGTCCTGACTTTC. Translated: CASSWDGLAGTGANVLTF.

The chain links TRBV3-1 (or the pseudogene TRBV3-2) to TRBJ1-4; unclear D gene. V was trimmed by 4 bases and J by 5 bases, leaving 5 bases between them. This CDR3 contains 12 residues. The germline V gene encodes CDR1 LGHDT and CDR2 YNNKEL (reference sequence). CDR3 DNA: TGTGCCAGCAGCCCCCGGAATGAAAAACTGTTTTTT. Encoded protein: CASSPRNEKLFF.

The DNA for the CDR3 is TGTGCCAGCAGTTCCCTGACAGGCCGGCGGGAGACCCAGTACTTC. It yields the protein CASSSLTGRRETQYF. This chain uses TRBV28 with TRBJ2-5; D might be TRBD1 (6 bases). Germline lookup yields CDR1 MDHEN and CDR2 SYDVKM. With 4 bases removed from V and 5 bases from J, the gap between germline ends came to 17 bases. CDR3 length equals 15 residues.

The CDR3 protein is CASSEGGYRQPQHF. As DNA, the CDR3 is TGTGCCAGCAGTGAGGGGGGATATAGACAGCCCCAGCATTTT. The chain employs TRBV2 and TRBJ1-5; D perhaps matches TRBD1 (5 bases). CDR3 length: 14 amino acids. V lost 3 bases, J lost 7 bases, and 13 bases lay in between. Germline CDR1 is SNHLY and CDR2 is FYNNEI. Using reference TRBV2 and TRBJ1-5 for the parts outside the CDR3, the full variable domain is EPEVTQTPSHQVTQMGQEVILRCVPISNHLYFYWYRQILGQKVEFLVSFYNNEISEKSEIFDDQFSVERPDGSNFTLKIRSTKLEDSAMYFCASSEGGYRQPQHFGDGTRLSIL.

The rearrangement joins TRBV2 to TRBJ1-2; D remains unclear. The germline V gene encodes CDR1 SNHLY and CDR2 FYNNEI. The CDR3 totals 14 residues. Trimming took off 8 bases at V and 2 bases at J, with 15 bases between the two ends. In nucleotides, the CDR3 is TGTGCCAGCCACAACCCGGGATGGAACTATGGCTACACCTTC. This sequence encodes CASHNPGWNYGYTF.

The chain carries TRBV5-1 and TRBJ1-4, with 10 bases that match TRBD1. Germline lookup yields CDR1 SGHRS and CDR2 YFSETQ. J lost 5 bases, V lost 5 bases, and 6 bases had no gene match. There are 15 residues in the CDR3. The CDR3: CASRDMDRGNEKLFF. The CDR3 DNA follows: TGCGCCAGCAGGGACATGGACAGGGGGAATGAAAAACTGTTTTTT. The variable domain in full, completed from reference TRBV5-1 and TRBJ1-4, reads KAGVTQTPRYLIKTRGQQVTLSCSPISGHRSVSWYQQTPGQGLQFLFEYFSETQRNKGNFPGRFSGRQFSNSRSEMNVSTLELGDSALYLCASRDMDRGNEKLFFGSGTQLSVL.

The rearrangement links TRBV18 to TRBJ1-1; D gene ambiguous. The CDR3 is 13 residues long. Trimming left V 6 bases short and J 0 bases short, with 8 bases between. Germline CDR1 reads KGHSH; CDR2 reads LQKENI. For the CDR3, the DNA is TGTGCCAGCTCCCCCCCTGTGAACACTGAAGCTTTCTTT. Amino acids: CASSPPVNTEAFF.

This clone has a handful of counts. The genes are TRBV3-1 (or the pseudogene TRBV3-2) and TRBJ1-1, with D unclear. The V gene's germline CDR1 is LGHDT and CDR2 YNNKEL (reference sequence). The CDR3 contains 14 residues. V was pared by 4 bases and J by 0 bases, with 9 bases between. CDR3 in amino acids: CASSPMGMNTEAFF. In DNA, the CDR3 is TGTGCCAGCAGCCCCATGGGGATGAACACTGAAGCTTTCTTT.

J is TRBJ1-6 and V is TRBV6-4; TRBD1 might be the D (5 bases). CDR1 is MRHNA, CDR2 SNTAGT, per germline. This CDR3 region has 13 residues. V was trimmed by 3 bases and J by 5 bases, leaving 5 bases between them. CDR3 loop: CASSEGDNSPLHF. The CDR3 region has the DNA TGTGCCAGCAGTGAGGGGGATAATTCACCCCTCCACTTT.

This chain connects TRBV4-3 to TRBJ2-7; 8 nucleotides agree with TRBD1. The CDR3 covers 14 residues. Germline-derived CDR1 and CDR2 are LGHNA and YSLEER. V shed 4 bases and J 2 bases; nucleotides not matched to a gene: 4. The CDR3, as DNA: TGCGCCAGCAGCCCGACAGGGGCGACCTACGAGCAGTACTTC. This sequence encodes CASSPTGATYEQYF.

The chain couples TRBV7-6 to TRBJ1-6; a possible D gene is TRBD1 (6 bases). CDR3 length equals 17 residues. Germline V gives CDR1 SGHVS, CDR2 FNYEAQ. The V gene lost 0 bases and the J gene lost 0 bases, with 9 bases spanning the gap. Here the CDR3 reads CASSLAQGGSYNSPLHF. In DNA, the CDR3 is TGTGCCAGCAGCTTAGCACAGGGCGGCTCCTATAATTCACCCCTCCACTTT.

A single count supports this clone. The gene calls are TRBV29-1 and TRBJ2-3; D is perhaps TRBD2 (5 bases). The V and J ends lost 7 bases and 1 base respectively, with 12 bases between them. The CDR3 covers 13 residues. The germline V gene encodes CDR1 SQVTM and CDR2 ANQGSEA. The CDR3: CSDSPGGTDTQYF. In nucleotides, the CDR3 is TGCAGCGACTCCCCCGGGGGCACAGATACGCAGTATTTT.

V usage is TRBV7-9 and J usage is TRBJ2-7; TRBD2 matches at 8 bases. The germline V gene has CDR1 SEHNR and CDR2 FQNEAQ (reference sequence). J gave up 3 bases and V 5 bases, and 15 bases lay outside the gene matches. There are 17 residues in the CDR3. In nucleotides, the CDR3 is TGTGCCAGCAGCCGGGCCGGGGGGGGCCTCAAGGACTACGAGCAGTACTTC. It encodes CASSRAGGGLKDYEQYF.

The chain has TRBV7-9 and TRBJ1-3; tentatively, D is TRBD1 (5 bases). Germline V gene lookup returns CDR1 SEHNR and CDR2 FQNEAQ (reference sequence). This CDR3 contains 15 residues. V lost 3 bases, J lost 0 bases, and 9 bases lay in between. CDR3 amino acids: CASSFGQISGNTIYF. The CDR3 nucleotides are TGTGCCAGCAGCTTTGGACAAATCTCTGGAAACACCATATATTTT. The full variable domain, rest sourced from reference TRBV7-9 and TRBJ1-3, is DTGVSQNPRHKITKRGQNVTFRCDPISEHNRLYWYRQTLGQGPEFLTYFQNEAQLEKSRLLSDRFSAERPKGSFSTLEIQRTEQGDSAMYLCASSFGQISGNTIYFGEGSWLTVV.

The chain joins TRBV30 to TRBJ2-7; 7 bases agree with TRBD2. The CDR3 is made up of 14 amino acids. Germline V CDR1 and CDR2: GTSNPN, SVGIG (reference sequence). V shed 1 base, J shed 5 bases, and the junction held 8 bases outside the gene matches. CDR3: CAWSGGREVDEQYF. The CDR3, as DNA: TGTGCCTGGAGTGGAGGGAGGGAAGTAGACGAGCAGTACTTC.

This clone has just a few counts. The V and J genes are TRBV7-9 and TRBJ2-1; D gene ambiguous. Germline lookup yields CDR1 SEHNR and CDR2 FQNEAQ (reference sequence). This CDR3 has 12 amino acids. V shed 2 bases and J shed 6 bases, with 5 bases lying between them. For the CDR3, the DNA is TGTGCCAGCAGCTTACGGAGCAATGAGCAGTTCTTC. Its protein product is CASSLRSNEQFF. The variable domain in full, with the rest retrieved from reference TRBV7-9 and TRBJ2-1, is DTGVSQNPRHKITKRGQNVTFRCDPISEHNRLYWYRQTLGQGPEFLTYFQNEAQLEKSRLLSDRFSAERPKGSFSTLEIQRTEQGDSAMYLCASSLRSNEQFFGPGTRLTVL.

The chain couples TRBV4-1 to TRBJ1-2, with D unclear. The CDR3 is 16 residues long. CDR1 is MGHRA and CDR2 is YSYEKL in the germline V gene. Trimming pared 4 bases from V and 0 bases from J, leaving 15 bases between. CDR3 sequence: CASSPQDGKANYGYTF. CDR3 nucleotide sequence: TGCGCCAGCAGCCCCCAAGATGGAAAAGCTAACTATGGCTACACCTTC.

The CDR3 reads CASSTVGTRNTEAFF. The CDR3, as DNA: TGTGCCAGCAGCACCGTTGGGACCCGGAACACTGAAGCTTTCTTT. This chain uses TRBV6-2 or TRBV6-3 with TRBJ1-1; possibly TRBD1 for D (5 bases). The CDR3 sequence is 15 residues long. Trimming left V 6 bases short and J 1 base short, with 15 bases between. Germline loops: CDR1 MNHEY, CDR2 SVGEGT.